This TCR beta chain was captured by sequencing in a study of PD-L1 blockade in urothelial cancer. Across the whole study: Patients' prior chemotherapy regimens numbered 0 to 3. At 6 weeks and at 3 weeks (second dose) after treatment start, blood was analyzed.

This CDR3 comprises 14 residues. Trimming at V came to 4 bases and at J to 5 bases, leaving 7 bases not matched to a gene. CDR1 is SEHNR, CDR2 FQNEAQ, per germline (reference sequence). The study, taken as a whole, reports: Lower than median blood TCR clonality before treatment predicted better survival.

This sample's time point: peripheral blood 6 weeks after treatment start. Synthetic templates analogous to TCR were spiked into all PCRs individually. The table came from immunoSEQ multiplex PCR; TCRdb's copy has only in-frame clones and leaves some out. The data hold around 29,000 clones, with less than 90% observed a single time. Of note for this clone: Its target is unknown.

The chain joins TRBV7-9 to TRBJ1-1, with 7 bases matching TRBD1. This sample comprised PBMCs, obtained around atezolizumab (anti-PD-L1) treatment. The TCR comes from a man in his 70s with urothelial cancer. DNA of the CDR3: TGTGCCAGCAGCTACAGGGGCAAGGGGACTGAAGCTTTCTTT. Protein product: CASSYRGKGTEAFF.